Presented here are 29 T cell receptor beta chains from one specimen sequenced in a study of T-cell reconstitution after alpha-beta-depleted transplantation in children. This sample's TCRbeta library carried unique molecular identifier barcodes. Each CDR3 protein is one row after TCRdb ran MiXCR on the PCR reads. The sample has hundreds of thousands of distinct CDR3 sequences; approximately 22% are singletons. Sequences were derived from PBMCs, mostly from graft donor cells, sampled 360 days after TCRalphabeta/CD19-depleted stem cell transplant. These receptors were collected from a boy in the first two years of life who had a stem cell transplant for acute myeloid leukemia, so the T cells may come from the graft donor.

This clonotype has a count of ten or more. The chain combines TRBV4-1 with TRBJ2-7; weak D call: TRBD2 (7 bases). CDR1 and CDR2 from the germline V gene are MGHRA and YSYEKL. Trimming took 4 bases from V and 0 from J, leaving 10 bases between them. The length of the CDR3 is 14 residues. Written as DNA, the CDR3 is TGCGCCAGCAGCCCTAGGGGGGGCTCCTACGAGCAGTACGTC. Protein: CASSPRGGSYEQYV.

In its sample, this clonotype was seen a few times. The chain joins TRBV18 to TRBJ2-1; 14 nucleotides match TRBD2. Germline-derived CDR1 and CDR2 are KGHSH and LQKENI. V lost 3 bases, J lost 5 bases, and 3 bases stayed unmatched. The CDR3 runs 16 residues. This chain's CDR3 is CASSPRLAGGDNEQFF. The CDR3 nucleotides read TGTGCCAGCTCACCCCGACTAGCGGGGGGGGACAATGAGCAGTTCTTC.

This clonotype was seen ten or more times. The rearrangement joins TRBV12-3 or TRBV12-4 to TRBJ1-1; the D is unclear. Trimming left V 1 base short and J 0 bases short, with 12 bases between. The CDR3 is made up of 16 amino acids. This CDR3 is CASSLDRDRMNTEAFF. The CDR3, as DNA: TGTGCCAGCAGTTTAGATCGGGATAGAATGAACACTGAAGCTTTCTTT.

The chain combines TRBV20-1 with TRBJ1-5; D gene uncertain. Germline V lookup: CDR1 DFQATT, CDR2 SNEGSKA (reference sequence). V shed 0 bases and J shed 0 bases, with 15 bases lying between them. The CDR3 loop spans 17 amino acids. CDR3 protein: CSARDRVGTNSNQPQHF. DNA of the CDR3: TGCAGTGCTAGAGACCGAGTCGGCACCAATAGCAATCAGCCCCAGCATTTT.

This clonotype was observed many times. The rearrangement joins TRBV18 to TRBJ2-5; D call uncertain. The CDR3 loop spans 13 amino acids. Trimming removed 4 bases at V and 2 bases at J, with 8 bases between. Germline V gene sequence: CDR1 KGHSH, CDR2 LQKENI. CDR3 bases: TGTGCCAGCTCACAGGGTCCTCAAGAGACCCAGTACTTC. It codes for CASSQGPQETQYF.

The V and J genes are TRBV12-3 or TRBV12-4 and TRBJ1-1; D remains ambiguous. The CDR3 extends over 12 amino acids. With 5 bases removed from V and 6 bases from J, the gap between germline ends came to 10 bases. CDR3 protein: CASSPVAAEAFF. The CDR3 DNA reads TGTGCCAGCAGTCCGGTGGCAGCTGAAGCTTTCTTT.

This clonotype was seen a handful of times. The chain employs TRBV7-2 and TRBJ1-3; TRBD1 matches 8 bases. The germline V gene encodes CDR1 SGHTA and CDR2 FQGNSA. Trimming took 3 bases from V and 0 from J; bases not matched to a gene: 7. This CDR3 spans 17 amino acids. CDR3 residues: CASSFRGDRISGNTIYF. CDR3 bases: TGTGCCAGCAGCTTTAGAGGGGACAGGATCTCTGGAAACACCATATATTTT.

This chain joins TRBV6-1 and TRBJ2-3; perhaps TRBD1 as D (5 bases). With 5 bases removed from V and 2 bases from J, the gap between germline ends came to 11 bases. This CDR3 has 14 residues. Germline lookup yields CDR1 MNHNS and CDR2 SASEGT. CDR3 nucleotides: TGTGCCAGCAGTAGCCTGGACAACACAGATACGCAGTATTTT. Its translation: CASSSLDNTDTQYF.

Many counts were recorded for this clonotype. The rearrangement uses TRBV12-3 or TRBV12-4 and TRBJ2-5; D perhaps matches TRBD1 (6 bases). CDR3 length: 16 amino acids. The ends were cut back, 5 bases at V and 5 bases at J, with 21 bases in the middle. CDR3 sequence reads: CASSPSERDTWETQYF. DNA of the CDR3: TGTGCCAGCAGTCCCTCAGAGAGGGACACTTGGGAGACCCAGTACTTC.

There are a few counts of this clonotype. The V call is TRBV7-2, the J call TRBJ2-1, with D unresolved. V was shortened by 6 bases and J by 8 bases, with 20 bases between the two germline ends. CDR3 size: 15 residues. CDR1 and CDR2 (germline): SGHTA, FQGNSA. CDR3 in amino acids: CASSLTPRGVHEQFF. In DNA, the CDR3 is TGTGCCAGCAGTTTGACTCCTCGAGGTGTGCATGAGCAGTTCTTC.

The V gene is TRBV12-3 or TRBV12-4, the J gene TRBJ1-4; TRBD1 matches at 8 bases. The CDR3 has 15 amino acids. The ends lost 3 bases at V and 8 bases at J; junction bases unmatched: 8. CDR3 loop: CASSFATGASEKLFF. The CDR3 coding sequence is TGTGCCAGCAGTTTCGCGACAGGGGCTTCGGAAAAACTGTTTTTT.

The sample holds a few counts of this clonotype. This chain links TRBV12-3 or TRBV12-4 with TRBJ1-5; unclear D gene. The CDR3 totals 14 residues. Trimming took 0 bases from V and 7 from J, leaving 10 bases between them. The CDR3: CASSLALLDQPQHF. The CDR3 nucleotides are TGTGCCAGCAGTTTAGCATTACTCGACCAGCCCCAGCATTTT.

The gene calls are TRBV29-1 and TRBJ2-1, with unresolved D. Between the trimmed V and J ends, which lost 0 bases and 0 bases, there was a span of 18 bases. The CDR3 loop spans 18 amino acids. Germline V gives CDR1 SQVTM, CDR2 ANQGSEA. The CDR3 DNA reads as TGCAGCGTTGAAGAAATCCCACCAGACCCATACTCCTACAATGAGCAGTTCTTC. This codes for CSVEEIPPDPYSYNEQFF.

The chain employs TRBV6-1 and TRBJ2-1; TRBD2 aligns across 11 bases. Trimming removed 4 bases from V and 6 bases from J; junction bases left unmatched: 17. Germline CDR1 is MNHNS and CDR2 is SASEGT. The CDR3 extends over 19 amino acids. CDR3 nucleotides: TGTGCCAGCAGTGGACCCGGGACTAGCGGTGTCCGGGACCTCAATGAGCAGTTCTTC. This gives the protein CASSGPGTSGVRDLNEQFF.

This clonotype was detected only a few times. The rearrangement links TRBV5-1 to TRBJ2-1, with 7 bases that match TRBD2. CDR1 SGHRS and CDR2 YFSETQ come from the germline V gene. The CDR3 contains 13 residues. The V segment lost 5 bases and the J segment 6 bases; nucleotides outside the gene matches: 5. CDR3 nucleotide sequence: TGCGCCAGCAGGCTAGCGGTAACCAATGAGCAGTTCTTC. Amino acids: CASRLAVTNEQFF.

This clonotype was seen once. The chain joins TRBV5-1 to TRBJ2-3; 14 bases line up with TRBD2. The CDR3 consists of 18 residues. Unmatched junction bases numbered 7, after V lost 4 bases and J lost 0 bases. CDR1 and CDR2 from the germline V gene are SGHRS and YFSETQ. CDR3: CASSSGLAGGQSTDTQYF. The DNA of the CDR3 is TGCGCCAGCAGCAGCGGACTAGCGGGGGGCCAGAGCACAGATACGCAGTATTTT.

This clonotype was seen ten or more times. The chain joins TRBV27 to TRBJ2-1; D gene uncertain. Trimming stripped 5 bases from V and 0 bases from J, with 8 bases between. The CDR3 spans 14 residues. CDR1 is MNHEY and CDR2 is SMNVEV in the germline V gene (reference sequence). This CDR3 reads CASSKVGSYNEQFF. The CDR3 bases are TGTGCCAGCAGTAAAGTAGGCTCCTACAATGAGCAGTTCTTC.

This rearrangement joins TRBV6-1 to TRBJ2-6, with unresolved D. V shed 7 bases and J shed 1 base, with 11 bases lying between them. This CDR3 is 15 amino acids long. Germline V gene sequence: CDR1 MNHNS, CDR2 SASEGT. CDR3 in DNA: TGTGCCAGCAAAGTTCGATATTCTGGGGCCAACGTCCTGACTTTC. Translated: CASKVRYSGANVLTF.

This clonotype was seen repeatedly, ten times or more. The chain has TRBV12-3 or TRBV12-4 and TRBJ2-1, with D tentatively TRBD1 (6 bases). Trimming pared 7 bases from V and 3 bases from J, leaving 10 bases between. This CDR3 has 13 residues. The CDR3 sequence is CASNRGIYNEQFF. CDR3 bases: TGTGCCAGCAATAGGGGGATCTACAATGAGCAGTTCTTC.

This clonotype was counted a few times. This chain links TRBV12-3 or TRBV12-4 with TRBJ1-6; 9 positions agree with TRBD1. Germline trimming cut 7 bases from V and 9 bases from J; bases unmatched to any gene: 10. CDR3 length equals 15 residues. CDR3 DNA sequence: TGTGCCAGCAATCCGTCCCCGGGACAGGGTTCACCCCTCCACTTT. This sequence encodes CASNPSPGQGSPLHF.

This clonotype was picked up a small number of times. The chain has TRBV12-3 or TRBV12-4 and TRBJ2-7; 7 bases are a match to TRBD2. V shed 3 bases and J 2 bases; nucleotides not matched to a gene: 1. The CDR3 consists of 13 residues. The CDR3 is CASSFGLAYEQYV. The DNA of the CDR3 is TGTGCCAGCAGTTTCGGACTAGCCTACGAGCAGTACGTC.

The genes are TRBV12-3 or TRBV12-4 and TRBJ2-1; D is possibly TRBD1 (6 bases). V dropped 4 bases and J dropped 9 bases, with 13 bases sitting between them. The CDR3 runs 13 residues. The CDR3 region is CASSSLQGSEQFF. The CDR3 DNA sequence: TGTGCCAGCAGTTCTTTACAGGGAAGTGAGCAGTTCTTC.

The CDR3 coding sequence is TGTGCCAGCAGTTACTCCCGGGACAGCTCTAGCACAGATACGCAGTATTTT. This codes for CASSYSRDSSSTDTQYF. V is TRBV6-5 and J is TRBJ2-3; 7 nucleotides align to TRBD1. Germline V gene sequence: CDR1 MNHEY, CDR2 SVGAGI. There are 17 residues in the CDR3. After removal of 0 bases from V and 0 bases from J, the junction contained 6 bases not matched to a gene.

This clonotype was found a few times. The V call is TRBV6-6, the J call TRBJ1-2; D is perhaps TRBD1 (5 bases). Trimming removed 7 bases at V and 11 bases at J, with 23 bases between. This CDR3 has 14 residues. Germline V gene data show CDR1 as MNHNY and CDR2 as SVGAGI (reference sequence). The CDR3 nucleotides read TGTGCCAGCACGTCTTCCGGGGGTCAGAAAGCTTACACCTTC. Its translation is CASTSSGGQKAYTF.

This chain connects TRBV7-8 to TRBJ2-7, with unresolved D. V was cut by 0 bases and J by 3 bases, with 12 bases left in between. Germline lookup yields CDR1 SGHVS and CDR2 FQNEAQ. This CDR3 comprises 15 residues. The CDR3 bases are TGTGCCAGCAGCTTAGCGAAAGGGCCAGGCTACGAGCAGTACGTC. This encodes CASSLAKGPGYEQYV.

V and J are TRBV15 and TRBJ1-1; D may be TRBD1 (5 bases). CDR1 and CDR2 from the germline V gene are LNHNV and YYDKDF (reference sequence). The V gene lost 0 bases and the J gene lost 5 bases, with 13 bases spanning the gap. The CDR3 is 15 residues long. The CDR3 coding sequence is TGTGCCACCAGCAGAGACAGGTGGGCAGGGACTGAAGCTTTCTTT. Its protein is CATSRDRWAGTEAFF.

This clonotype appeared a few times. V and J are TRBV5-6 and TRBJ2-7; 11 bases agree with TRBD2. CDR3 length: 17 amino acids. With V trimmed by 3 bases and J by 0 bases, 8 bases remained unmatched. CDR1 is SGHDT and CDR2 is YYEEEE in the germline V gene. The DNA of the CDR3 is TGTGCCAGCAGCTCACCCCTAGCGGGGGGCCCCTCCTACGAGCAGTACGTC. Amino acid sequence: CASSSPLAGGPSYEQYV.

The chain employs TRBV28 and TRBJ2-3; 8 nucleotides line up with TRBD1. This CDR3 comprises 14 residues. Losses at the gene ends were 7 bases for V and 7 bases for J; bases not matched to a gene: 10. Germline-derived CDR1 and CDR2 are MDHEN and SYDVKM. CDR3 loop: CASTGDRRSYTQYF. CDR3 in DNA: TGTGCCAGCACAGGGGACAGGCGATCATATACGCAGTATTTT. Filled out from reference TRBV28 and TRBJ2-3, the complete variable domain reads DVKVTQSSRYLVKRTGEKVFLECVQDMDHENMFWYRQDPGLGLRLIYFSYDVKMKEKGDIPEGYSVSREKKERFSLILESASTNQTSMYLCASTGDRRSYTQYFGPGTRLTVL.

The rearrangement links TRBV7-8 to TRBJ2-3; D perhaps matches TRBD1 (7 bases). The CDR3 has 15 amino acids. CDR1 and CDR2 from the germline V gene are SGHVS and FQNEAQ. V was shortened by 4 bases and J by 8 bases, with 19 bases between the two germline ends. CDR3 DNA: TGTGCCAGCAGCTCCAGACAGGGAGGTTTGGGTACGCAGTATTTT. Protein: CASSSRQGGLGTQYF.